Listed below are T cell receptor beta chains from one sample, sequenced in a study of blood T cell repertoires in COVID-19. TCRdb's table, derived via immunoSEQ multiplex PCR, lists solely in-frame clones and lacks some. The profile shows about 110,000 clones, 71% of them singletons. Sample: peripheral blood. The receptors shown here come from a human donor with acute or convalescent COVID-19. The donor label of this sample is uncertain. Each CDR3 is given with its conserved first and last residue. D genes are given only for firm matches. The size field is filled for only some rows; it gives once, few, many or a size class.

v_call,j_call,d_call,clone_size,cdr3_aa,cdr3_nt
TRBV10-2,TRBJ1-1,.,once,CARGRGAGTEAFF,TGCGCCCGCGGGCGGGGGGCGGGAACTGAAGCTTTCTTT
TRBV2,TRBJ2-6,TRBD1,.,CASSPGQARSGANVLTF,TGTGCCAGCAGCCCGGGACAGGCCCGCTCTGGGGCCAACGTCCTGACTTTC
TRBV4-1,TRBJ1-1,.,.,CASSQGHMNTEAFF,TGCGCCAGCAGCCAAGGACACATGAACACTGAAGCTTTCTTT
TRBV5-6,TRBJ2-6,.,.,CASSWYGGSGANVLTF,TGTGCCAGCAGCTGGTATGGGGGGTCAGGGGCCAACGTCCTGACTTTC
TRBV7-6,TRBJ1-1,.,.,CASSRGREAFF,TGTGCCAGCAGTCGGGGAAGGGAAGCTTTCTTT
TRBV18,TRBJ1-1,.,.,CASSVTRNTEAFF,TGTGCCAGCTCAGTCACAAGGAACACTGAAGCTTTCTTT
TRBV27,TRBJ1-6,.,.,CASNPTTGVRSPLHF,TGTGCCAGCAACCCCACTACGGGGGTTCGGTCACCCCTCCACTTT
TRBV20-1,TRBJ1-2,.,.,CSASPSEGGYTF,TGCAGTGCTAGTCCGAGCGAGGGTGGCTACACCTTC
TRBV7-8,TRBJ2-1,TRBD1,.,CASNHYGTDIYNEQFF,TGTGCCAGCAACCATTACGGGACAGACATTTACAATGAGCAGTTCTTC
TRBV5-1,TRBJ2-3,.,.,CASRVAMDTQYF,TGCGCCAGCAGAGTCGCTATGGATACGCAGTATTTT
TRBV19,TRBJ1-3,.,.,CASSIGVSGNTIYF,TGTGCCAGTAGTATCGGAGTCTCTGGAAACACCATATATTTT
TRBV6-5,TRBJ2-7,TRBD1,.,CATLRDRTSYEQYF,TGTGCCACCCTACGGGACAGGACCTCCTACGAGCAGTACTTC
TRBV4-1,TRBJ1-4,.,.,CASSQGGSNEKLFF,TGCGCCAGCAGCCAAGGCGGGAGTAATGAAAAACTGTTTTTT
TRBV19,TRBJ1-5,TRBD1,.,CASTLGTATNQPQHF,TGTGCCAGTACCCTGGGGACAGCGACCAATCAGCCCCAGCATTTT
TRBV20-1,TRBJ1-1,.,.,CSANRVGEAFF,TGCAGTGCTAACAGGGTGGGTGAAGCTTTCTTT
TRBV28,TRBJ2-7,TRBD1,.,CASSHRDRGRYEQYF,TGTGCCAGCAGCCACCGGGACAGGGGGCGCTACGAGCAGTACTTC
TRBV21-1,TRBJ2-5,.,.,CASSSTGTSGETQYF,TGTGCCAGCAGCTCGACCGGGACTAGCGGGGAGACCCAGTACTTC
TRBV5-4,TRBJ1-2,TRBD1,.,CASSFLGTGIDGYTF,TGTGCCAGCAGCTTCCTTGGGACAGGGATCGATGGCTACACCTTC
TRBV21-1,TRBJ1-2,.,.,CASSKTEAGKANYGYTF,TGTGCCAGCAGCAAAACTGAAGCAGGGAAAGCTAACTATGGCTACACCTTC
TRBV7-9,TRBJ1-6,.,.,CASSSVAGVNSPLHF,TGTGCCAGCAGCTCAGTTGCCGGGGTAAATTCACCCCTCCACTTT
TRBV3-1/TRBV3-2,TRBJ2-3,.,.,CASSQEIRGDTQYF,TGTGCCAGCAGCCAAGAGATTAGGGGAGATACGCAGTATTTT
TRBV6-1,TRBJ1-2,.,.,CASSERAVGGYTF,TGTGCCAGCAGTGAGAGGGCAGTTGGAGGCTACACCTTC
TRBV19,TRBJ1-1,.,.,CASSLFGGGLNTEAFF,TGTGCCAGTAGTCTTTTTGGCGGAGGGTTGAACACTGAAGCTTTCTTT
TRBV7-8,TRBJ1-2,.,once,CASSLDGQGNYGYTF,TGTGCCAGCAGCTTAGACGGCCAGGGTAACTATGGCTACACCTTC